Sequencing of this T cell receptor beta chain was carried out in a study of T cells in Graves' hyperthyroidism and ophthalmopathy (dated by TCRdb to 2018 to 2020). For the wider study: Peripheral blood samples were taken at the time of initial diagnosis, prior to any treatment. TCR V-J signatures able to tell the groups apart were searched for in a discovery cohort of around 95 patients, of whom fewer than 45 had Graves' ophthalmopathy and under 65 had stable Graves' hyperthyroidism. Prospective prediction of ophthalmopathy was tested in an independent validation cohort of 18 to 20 hyperthyroidism patients and around 16 patients who later progressed to ophthalmopathy. The 100 discovery patients were randomly divided into training and test sets at a 7:3 ratio. In over five Graves' hyperthyroidism patients, the study also compared T-cell repertoires from thyroid tissue with T-cell repertoires from blood. Following sampling, methimazole starting at 30 mg daily was given to hyperthyroidism patients, and high-dose intravenous methylprednisolone was given to ophthalmopathy patients. The paper reports TCR Vbeta CDR3 sequencing of more than 120 peripheral blood samples: 43 ophthalmopathy, over 70 hyperthyroidism and around 17 progressor patients. Study-wide conclusions, independent of this receptor: In validation, progression to ophthalmopathy was predicted by the model with approximately 67% sensitivity and nearly 75% specificity, a median of about 6.4 months before onset. Ophthalmopathy was separated from stable hyperthyroidism by a 13 V-J signature model, with about 88% sensitivity and just over 81% specificity obtained in cross-validation and 80%/75% obtained in testing. Sample size was not statistically predetermined, and investigators were not blinded to group allocation. Most expanded thyroid clonotypes (frequency above 0.001) were also found in blood, which suggests that blood repertoires may mirror thyroid immune responses.

For this clonotype: What this receptor recognizes is not known. The input lacks base qualities; no much larger clone sits a single base away.

The TCR beta CDR3 regions were amplified from the RNA transcripts. The TCR CDR3 was subjected to a first round of RT-PCR using the HTBI primer set and the Qiagen OneStep RT-PCR kit. Libraries were constructed in a second round of multiplex PCR, after which size selection and purification were performed. Sequencing of the libraries was done on an Illumina HiSeq2000 using paired-end 100 bp reads. As for the authors' bioinformatics: Raw data were processed with SOAPnuke, discarding reads with adapters, uncalled bases, mean Phred below 15, or no exact constant-primer or identifier match. High-quality paired reads were merged with COPE v1.2.5, and unique nucleotide sequences were defined as clonotypes. Clonotypes were aligned to IMGT TRBV, TRBD and TRBJ reference segments using MiTCR v1.1. Analysis was restricted to V-J combinations with a frequency above 0.0001, which covered 99.2% of repertoires. A TCS score was defined as the ratio of F50 (clonal expansion) to E x V (chaos), with BLOSUM62-based TCRdist applied between CDR3 peptides within each V-J. Welch's t-statistics and random forest reduced roughly 540 V-J features to 13, which were used in a naive Bayes classifier (R e1071). The public reads were reanalyzed by TCRdb: fastp trimming at Q25, MiXCR alignment, in-frame beta chains only. Identical CDR3 proteins give one entry, which carries the most common genes and DNA. The V and J calls and clone size are TCRdb's, not the authors'. The sample records almost 600,000 distinct CDR3 sequences, roughly 14% of which are singletons. The leading ten clones occupy less than 6% of the sample.

The germline V gene (reference sequence) yields DFQATT for CDR1 and SNEGSKA for CDR2. From the cysteine up to the phenylalanine, the CDR3 has a length of 14 residues. Solely the CDR3 DNA is kept, with 42 bases framed from the first base. Trimming at the junction amounts to 6 bases on V and 2 bases on J, and the germline ends lie 15 bases apart. Hyperthyroidism patients were aged 18 to 65 years and newly diagnosed, with disease duration of less than 2 months. Exclusion was applied to patients with uncontrolled infections, other autoimmune diseases, pregnancy or lactation. Diagnoses were established on the basis of clinical symptoms, serum thyroxine and TRAb, thyroid ultrasound, and orbital computed tomography. For progressor patients, blood was drawn at the first diagnosis of hyperthyroidism, before any ophthalmopathy symptoms had appeared. Ficoll-Paque density gradient centrifugation was used to isolate PBMCs from 10 ml of fresh peripheral blood. Progressor patients were defined as those initially diagnosed with Graves' hyperthyroidism in whom ophthalmopathy developed during follow-up. Trizol reagent was used to extract total RNA, and RNA quality was then checked on an Agilent 2100 Bioanalyzer.

Source material: blood. The rearranged segments are TRBV20-1 and TRBJ2-3, and the D gene may be TRBD2, 5 bases matching. The receptor comes from a woman aged 25 to 45 with Graves' hyperthyroidism that later progressed to Graves' ophthalmopathy. The encoded CDR3 is CSAPRAGNTDTQYF. In nucleotide form, the sequence is TGCAGTGCCCCCCGTGCGGGCAACACAGATACGCAGTATTTT.